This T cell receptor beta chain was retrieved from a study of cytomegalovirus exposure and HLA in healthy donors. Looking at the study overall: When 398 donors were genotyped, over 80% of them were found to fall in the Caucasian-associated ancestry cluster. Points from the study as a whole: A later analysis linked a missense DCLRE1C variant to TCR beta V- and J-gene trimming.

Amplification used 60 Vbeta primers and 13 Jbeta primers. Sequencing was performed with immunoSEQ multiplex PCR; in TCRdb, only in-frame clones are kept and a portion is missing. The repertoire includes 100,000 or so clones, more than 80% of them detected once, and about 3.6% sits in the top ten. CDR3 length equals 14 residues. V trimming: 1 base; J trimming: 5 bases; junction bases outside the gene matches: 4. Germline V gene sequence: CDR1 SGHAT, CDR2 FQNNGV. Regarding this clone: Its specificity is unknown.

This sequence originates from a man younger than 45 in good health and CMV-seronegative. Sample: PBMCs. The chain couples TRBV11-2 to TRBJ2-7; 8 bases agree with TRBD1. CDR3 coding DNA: TGTGCCAGCAGCTTAGCGACAGGGGTGAACGAGCAGTACTTC. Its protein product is CASSLATGVNEQYF.